This T cell receptor beta chain was sequenced in a study of neurological immune-mediated disorders. General study findings and limits: No link was found between any clinical or MRI feature and the multiple sclerosis repertoire cluster. HTLV-1-associated myelopathy showed the most TCR clonal expansion; multiple sclerosis the least, below healthy controls.

This clonotype has a count of ten or more. Its specificity is not known. CDR1 and CDR2 from the germline V gene are MNHEY and SMNVEV (reference sequence). V was pared by 7 bases and J by 6 bases, with 12 bases between. This CDR3 region has 13 residues. From 15-18 subjects, over 170 million TCR-beta sequences were obtained in each sequencing run. TCRdb fed the 5' RACE reads into MiXCR, producing one record per CDR3 protein. The sample lists 65,000 to 70,000 distinct CDR3 sequences; 3.5% to 5% were seen once. For the unsorted libraries, 2 million PBMCs stored at -80 C served as input. The V call is TRBV27, the J call TRBJ2-2, with a tentative D call TRBD1 (5 bases). The sequencing input was PBMCs. This TCR was recovered from a man aged 45 to 65 with multiple sclerosis. For the CDR3, the DNA is TGTGCCAGCACTACAGGTTTCTCCGGGGAGCTGTTTTTT. Its translation: CASTTGFSGELFF.